The present T cell receptor beta chain was sequenced within a study of blood T cell repertoires in COVID-19. Across the whole study: The United States, Italy and Spain supplied acute and convalescent COVID-19 samples. Sample material is recorded as cDNA or gDNA derived from T cells, B-cell-depleted T cells, or PBMCs.

Authors' methods: Amplification with reference gene primers provided the estimates of nucleated cell counts. Sequencing used immunoSEQ multiplex PCR; TCRdb keeps in-frame clones, though not all of them. V and J calls plus clone size are reproduced from that table; the DNA served to infer D and trimming. The sample contains 210,000 or so clones, approximately 88% of which appear only once. Germline V gene lookup returns CDR1 LGHNT and CDR2 FRNRAP. The CDR3 contains 14 residues. The V gene end was trimmed by 6 bases and the J gene end by 7 bases; junction bases not matched to a gene: 6. The sequenced sample was peripheral blood. The receptor was isolated from a man aged 35 to 55 with acute or convalescent COVID-19. The rearrangement links TRBV12-5 to TRBJ1-4, with 9 bases identical to TRBD1. The CDR3 loop is CASGPGQGGEKLFF. Here the CDR3 DNA reads TGTGCTAGTGGCCCGGGACAGGGCGGTGAAAAACTGTTTTTT.